The TCR beta chain described here comes from a study of graft-versus-host responses after intestinal transplantation. The germline gives CDR1 SGHRS, CDR2 YFSETQ. The V gene end was trimmed by 3 bases and the J gene end by 9 bases; junction bases not matched to a gene: 5. CDR3 length: 15 residues. Assay: immunoSEQ multiplex PCR; the TCRdb copy retains only in-frame clones and omits some. The table records roughly 40,000 clones, just under 90% of them present only once. This sequence was found in a human patient who received an intestinal transplant, so some T cells may come from the graft donor. This chain uses TRBV5-1 with TRBJ2-1; TRBD2 matches at 14 bases. Here the sequenced sample was PBMCs, taken around 270 days after transplant. The DNA for the CDR3 is TGCGCCAGCAGCTCTTCCGGGACTAGCGGGGGTGAGCAGTTCTTC. Translation gives CASSSSGTSGGEQFF.